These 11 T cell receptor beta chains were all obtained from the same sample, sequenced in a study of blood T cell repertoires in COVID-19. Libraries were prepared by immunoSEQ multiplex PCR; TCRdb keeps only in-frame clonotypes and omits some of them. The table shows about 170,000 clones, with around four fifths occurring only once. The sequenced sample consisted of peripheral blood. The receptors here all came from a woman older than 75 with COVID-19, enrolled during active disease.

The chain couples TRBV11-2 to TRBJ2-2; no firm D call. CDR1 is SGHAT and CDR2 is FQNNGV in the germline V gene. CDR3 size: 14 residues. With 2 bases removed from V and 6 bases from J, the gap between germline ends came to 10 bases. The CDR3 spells CASSLMQIAGELFF. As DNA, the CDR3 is TGTGCCAGCAGCTTAATGCAGATTGCCGGGGAGCTGTTTTTT. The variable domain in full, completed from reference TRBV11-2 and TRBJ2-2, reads EAGVAQSPRYKIIEKRQSVAFWCNPISGHATLYWYQQILGQGPKLLIQFQNNGVVDDSQLPKDRFSAERLKGVDSTLKIQPAKLEDSAVYLCASSLMQIAGELFFGEGSRLTVL.

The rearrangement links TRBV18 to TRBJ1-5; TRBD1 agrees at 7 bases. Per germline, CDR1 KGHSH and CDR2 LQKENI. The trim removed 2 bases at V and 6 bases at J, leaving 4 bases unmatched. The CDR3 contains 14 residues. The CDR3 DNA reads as TGTGCCAGCTCACCAGACAGGGTTGGTCAGCCCCAGCATTTT. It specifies CASSPDRVGQPQHF.

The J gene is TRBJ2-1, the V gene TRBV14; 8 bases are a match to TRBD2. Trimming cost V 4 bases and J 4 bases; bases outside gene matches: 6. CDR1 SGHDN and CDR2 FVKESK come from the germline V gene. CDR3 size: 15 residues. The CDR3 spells CASSPPAGGYNEQFF. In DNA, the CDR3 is TGTGCCAGCAGCCCCCCGGCGGGAGGTTACAATGAGCAGTTCTTC.

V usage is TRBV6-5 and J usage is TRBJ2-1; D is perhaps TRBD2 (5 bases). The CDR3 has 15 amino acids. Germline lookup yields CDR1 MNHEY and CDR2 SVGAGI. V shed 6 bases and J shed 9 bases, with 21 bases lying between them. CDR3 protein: CASSRADLPAGEQFF. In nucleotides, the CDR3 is TGTGCCAGCAGCCGAGCTGATCTTCCCGCGGGTGAGCAGTTCTTC.

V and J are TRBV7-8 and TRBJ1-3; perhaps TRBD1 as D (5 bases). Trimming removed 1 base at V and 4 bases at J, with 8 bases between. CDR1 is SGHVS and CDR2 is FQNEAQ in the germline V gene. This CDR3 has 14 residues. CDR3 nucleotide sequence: TGTGCCAGCAGCTTAGGGGACTTAGGAAACACCATATATTTT. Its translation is CASSLGDLGNTIYF.

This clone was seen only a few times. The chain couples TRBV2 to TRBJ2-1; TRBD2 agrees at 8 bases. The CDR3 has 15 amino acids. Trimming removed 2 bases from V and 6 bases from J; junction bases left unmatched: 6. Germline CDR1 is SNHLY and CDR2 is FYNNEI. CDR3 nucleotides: TGTGCCAGCAGTGAATTGGCGGGGGGCGGCAATGAGCAGTTCTTC. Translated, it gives CASSELAGGGNEQFF.

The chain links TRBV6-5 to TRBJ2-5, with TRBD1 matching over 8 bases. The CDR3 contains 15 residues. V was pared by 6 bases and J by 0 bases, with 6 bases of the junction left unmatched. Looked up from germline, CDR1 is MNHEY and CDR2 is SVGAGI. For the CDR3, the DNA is TGTGCCAGCAGAGCACAGGGGGGCTACCAAGAGACCCAGTACTTC. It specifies CASRAQGGYQETQYF.

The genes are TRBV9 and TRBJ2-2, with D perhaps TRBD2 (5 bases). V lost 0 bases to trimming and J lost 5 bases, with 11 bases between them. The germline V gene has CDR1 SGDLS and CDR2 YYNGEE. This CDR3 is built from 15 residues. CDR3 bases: TGTGCCAGCAGCGTAGGTAGCGTGGGGACCGGGGAGCTGTTTTTT. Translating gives CASSVGSVGTGELFF.

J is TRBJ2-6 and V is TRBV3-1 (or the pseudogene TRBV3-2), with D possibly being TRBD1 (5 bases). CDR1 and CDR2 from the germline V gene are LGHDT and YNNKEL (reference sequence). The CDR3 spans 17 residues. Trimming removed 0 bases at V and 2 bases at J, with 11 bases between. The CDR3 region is CASSQDVRAAGANVLTF. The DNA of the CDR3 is TGTGCCAGCAGCCAAGATGTCAGGGCGGCTGGGGCCAACGTCCTGACTTTC.

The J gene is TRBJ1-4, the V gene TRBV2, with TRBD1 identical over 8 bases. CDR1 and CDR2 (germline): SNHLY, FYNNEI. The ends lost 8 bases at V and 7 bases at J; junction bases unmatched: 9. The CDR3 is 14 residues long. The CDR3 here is CASAPGTGGEKLFF. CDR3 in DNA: TGTGCCAGCGCACCCGGGACAGGAGGTGAAAAACTGTTTTTT.

This CDR3 is CASSLTSGPNEQFF. CDR3 DNA sequence: TGTGCCAGCAGCTTAACTAGCGGCCCAAATGAGCAGTTCTTC. The J gene is TRBJ2-1, the V gene TRBV7-2, with TRBD2 identical over 8 bases. The trim removed 2 bases at V and 7 bases at J, leaving 4 bases unmatched. Per germline, CDR1 SGHTA and CDR2 FQGNSA. CDR3 size: 14 residues. Looking up the rest from reference TRBV7-2 and TRBJ2-1 gives the full variable domain: GAGVSQSPSNKVTEKGKDVELRCDPISGHTALYWYRQSLGQGLEFLIYFQGNSAPDKSGLPSDRFSAERTGGSVSTLTIQRTQQEDSAVYLCASSLTSGPNEQFFGPGTRLTVL.